This T cell receptor beta chain emerged from a study of T cells in Graves' hyperthyroidism and ophthalmopathy. As for the study in general: Any treatment followed the collection of peripheral blood at initial diagnosis.

TCR beta CDR3 regions were amplified from RNA. The HTBI set primed first-round TCR CDR3 RT-PCR. Each CDR3 protein gets one entry after TCRdb re-called the multiplex PCR reads with MiXCR. Found here are about 290,000 distinct CDR3 sequences, about 14% of them singletons; the top ten hold 7.5% to 8%. 9 to 10 ml fresh peripheral blood yielded the PBMCs. This clonotype has a count of ten or more. The CDR3 consists of 15 residues. Trimming took 5 bases from V and 9 from J; bases not matched to a gene: 13. CDR1 is SEHNR, CDR2 FQNEAQ, per germline (reference sequence). The sequenced sample was blood. The rearrangement joins TRBV7-9 to TRBJ2-1; 7 bases match TRBD2. The origin of this receptor is a woman aged 30 to 39 with Graves' hyperthyroidism that later progressed to Graves' ophthalmopathy. The CDR3 loop is CASSALGGSSGEQFF. The CDR3, as DNA: TGTGCCAGCAGCGCCCTCGGCGGGAGCAGTGGTGAGCAGTTCTTC.